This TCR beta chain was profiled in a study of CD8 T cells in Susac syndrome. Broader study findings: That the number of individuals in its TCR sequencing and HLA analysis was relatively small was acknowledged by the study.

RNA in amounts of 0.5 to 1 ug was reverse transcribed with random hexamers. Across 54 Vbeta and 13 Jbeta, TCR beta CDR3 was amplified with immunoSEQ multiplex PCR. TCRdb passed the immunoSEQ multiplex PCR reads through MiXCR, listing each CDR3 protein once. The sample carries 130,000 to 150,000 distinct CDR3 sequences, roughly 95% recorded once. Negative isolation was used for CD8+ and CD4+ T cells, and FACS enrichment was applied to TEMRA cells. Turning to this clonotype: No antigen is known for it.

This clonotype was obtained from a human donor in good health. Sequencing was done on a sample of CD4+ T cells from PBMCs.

The CDR3 protein is CASTVAGLGTQYF. In nucleotides, the CDR3 is TGTGCCAGCACCGTAGCGGGATTGGGGACCCAGTACTTC. The gene calls are TRBV12-3 or TRBV12-4 and TRBJ2-5, with 8 bases matching TRBD2. The J segment lost 7 bases and the V segment lost 7 bases, leaving 8 bases of the junction unmatched. This CDR3 is 13 amino acids long.